This TCR beta chain was recovered during a study of cytomegalovirus exposure and HLA in healthy donors. With 8 bases clipped from V and 5 bases from J, the junction kept 8 bases outside the gene matches. This CDR3 comprises 13 residues. Germline V gives CDR1 MNHEY, CDR2 SVGAGI. PCR involved 60 Vbeta and 13 Jbeta primers. The table came from immunoSEQ multiplex PCR; TCRdb's copy has only in-frame clones and leaves some out. The sample lists over 95,000 clones, about 79% occurring once. Sequenced: PBMCs. This chain links TRBV6-5 with TRBJ1-1, with TRBD1 matching 7 bases. The TCR comes from a human donor in good health. Here the CDR3 reads CASGDRAITEAFF. The CDR3 DNA sequence: TGTGCCAGCGGCGACAGGGCAATTACTGAAGCTTTCTTT.